A single sample is the source of the 9 T cell receptor beta chains below, sequenced in a study of memory CD4+ T cells and cytomegalovirus serostatus. Generated by immunoSEQ multiplex PCR, the TCRdb table keeps only in-frame clones and is missing some. The sample holds under 55,000 clones, 80% seen once. Single viable CD3+CD4+CD8-CD45RO+ cells were sorted as the memory CD4+ T cells. The sequenced sample was memory CD4+ T cells from blood. The receptor set was obtained from an adult in good health and CMV-seropositive.

This chain uses TRBV5-1 with TRBJ1-4, with 7 bases fitting TRBD1. CDR1 and CDR2 from the germline V gene are SGHRS and YFSETQ. V shed 4 bases and J 8 bases; nucleotides not matched to a gene: 8. There are 14 residues in the CDR3. The CDR3 bases are TGCGCCAGCAGCCTCGACAGGGTGGAAGAAAAACTGTTTTTT. Translated, it gives CASSLDRVEEKLFF.

The rearrangement joins TRBV7-2 to TRBJ1-3; unclear D gene. The germline gives CDR1 SGHTA, CDR2 FQGNSA. Trimming shortened V by 6 bases and J by 1 base, and 10 bases separated the two germline ends. CDR3 length equals 14 residues. CDR3 sequence reads: CASRSPASGNTIYF. The CDR3 DNA reads TGTGCCAGCAGATCGCCAGCGTCTGGAAACACCATATATTTT.

The CDR3 loop reads CASSFALSGANVLTF. The DNA for the CDR3 is TGTGCCAGCAGCTTCGCGCTATCTGGGGCCAACGTCCTGACTTTC. The chain has TRBV11-2 and TRBJ2-6, with no clear D. The CDR3 runs to 15 residues. Germline-derived CDR1 and CDR2 are SGHAT and FQNNGV. V gave up 3 bases and J gave up 1 base, with 7 bases separating them.

The genes are TRBV25-1 and TRBJ2-7; no clear D gene. Germline CDR1 is MGHDK and CDR2 is SYGVNS. V was pared by 2 bases and J by 6 bases, with 11 bases between. This CDR3 spans 13 amino acids. CDR3 nucleotides: TGTGCCAGCAGTGAAGCCCGGCAGCCCGAGCAGTACTTC. Its translation is CASSEARQPEQYF.

J is TRBJ2-1 and V is TRBV7-2, with 7 bases identical to TRBD2. V was clipped by 0 bases and J by 7 bases; unmatched bases: 0. Germline V gene lookup returns CDR1 SGHTA and CDR2 FQGNSA. This CDR3 is 13 amino acids long. In DNA form, the CDR3 reads TGTGCCAGCAGCTTAGCGGGGGGGAATGAGCAGTTCTTC. Its translation is CASSLAGGNEQFF.

There are a few counts of this clone. The genes are TRBV7-9 and TRBJ1-5, with a weak D call TRBD1 (5 bases). From germline, CDR1 is SEHNR and CDR2 FQNEAQ (reference sequence). The length of the CDR3 is 15 residues. The ends were cut back, 2 bases at V and 2 bases at J, with 10 bases in the middle. In DNA form, the CDR3 reads TGTGCCAGCAGCTTACAAGGGGAGGGCAATCAGCCCCAGCATTTT. It yields the protein CASSLQGEGNQPQHF.

This chain links TRBV30 with TRBJ2-2; D is tentatively TRBD1 or TRBD2 (6 bases each). The germline V gene encodes CDR1 GTSNPN and CDR2 SVGIG (reference sequence). There are 14 residues in the CDR3. With 0 bases removed from V and 7 bases from J, the gap between germline ends came to 12 bases. The CDR3 nucleotides read TGTGCCTGGAGTGTTTCGGGGGCCGGCGGGGAGCTGTTTTTT. Amino acid sequence: CAWSVSGAGGELFF. The entire variable domain, with the rest obtained from reference TRBV30 and TRBJ2-2, is as follows: SQTIHQWPATLVQPVGSPLSLECTVEGTSNPNLYWYRQAAGRGLQLLFYSVGIGQISSEVPQNLSASRPQDRQFILSSKKLLLSDSGFYLCAWSVSGAGGELFFGEGSRLTVL.

The chain is built from TRBV19 and TRBJ1-2, with D possibly being TRBD1 (5 bases). V gave up 3 bases and J gave up 1 base, with 9 bases separating them. The CDR3 sequence is 14 residues long. CDR1 is LNHDA and CDR2 is SQIVND in the germline V gene (reference sequence). In DNA form, the CDR3 reads TGTGCCAGTAGTATGTTAGGGGTTAACTATGGCTACACCTTC. Residues: CASSMLGVNYGYTF.

This sequence joins TRBV27 and TRBJ2-3; D gene unclear. The CDR3 sequence is 16 residues long. V was shortened by 2 bases and J by 0 bases, with 12 bases between the two germline ends. CDR1 and CDR2 (germline): MNHEY, SMNVEV (reference sequence). CDR3 nucleotides: TGTGCCAGCAGTTTAAAGGCCAGATCTAGCACAGATACGCAGTATTTT. Protein: CASSLKARSSTDTQYF.